This record covers a single T cell receptor beta chain. This sample was taken from a study of shared clonotypes between healthy human individuals. V shed 6 bases and J shed 6 bases, with 18 bases lying between them. Germline CDR1 is KGHSH and CDR2 is LQKENI. The CDR3 has 16 amino acids. Method: immunoSEQ multiplex PCR; TCRdb's copy keeps in-frame clones and lacks some. The sample shows roughly 2,000,000 clones, approximately 95% of them seen only once. CD45RO-negative CD8 cells positively selected for CCR7 made up the naive population, which excluded terminally differentiated effector memory CD45RA+ cells.

Input material: naive CD8+ T cells sorted from blood. This receptor was identified in a man aged 18 to 30 in good health. The V and J genes are TRBV18 and TRBJ1-6, with D perhaps TRBD1 (6 bases). The CDR3 DNA sequence: TGTGCCAGCTCTCAAGGACAGCGCTGGGGTAATTCACCCCTCCACTTT. This gives the protein CASSQGQRWGNSPLHF.